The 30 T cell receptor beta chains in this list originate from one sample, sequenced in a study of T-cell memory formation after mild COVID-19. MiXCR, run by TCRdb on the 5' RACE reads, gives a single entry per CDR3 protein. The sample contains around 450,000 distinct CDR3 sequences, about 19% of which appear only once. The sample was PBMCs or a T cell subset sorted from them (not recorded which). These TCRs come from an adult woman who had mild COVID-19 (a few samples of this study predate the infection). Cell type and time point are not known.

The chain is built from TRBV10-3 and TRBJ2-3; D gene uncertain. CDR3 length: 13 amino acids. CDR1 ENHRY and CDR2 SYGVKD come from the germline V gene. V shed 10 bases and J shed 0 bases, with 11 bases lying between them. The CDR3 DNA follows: TGTGCCACCCGTGGGCCTAGCACAGATACGCAGTATTTT. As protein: CATRGPSTDTQYF.

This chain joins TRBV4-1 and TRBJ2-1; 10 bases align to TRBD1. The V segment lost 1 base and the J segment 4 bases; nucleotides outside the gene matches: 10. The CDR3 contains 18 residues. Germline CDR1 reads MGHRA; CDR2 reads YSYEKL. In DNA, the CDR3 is TGCGCCAGCAGCCAAGCTAAACTTCGGGACAGGGGTTACAATGAGCAGTTCTTC. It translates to CASSQAKLRDRGYNEQFF.

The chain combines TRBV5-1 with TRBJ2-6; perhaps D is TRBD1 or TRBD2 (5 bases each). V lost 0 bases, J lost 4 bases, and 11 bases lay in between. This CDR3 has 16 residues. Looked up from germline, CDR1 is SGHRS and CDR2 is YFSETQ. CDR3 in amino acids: CASSLEGDPGANVLTF. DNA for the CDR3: TGCGCCAGCAGCTTGGAAGGGGACCCCGGGGCCAACGTCCTGACTTTC.

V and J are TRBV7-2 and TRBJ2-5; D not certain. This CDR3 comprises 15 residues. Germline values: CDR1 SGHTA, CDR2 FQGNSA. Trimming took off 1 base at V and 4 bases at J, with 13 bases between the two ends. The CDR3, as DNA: TGTGCCAGCAGCTTAGGCCTCCCCAATCGAGAGACCCAGTACTTC. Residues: CASSLGLPNRETQYF. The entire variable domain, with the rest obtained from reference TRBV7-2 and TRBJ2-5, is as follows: GAGVSQSPSNKVTEKGKDVELRCDPISGHTALYWYRQSLGQGLEFLIYFQGNSAPDKSGLPSDRFSAERTGGSVSTLTIQRTQQEDSAVYLCASSLGLPNRETQYFGPGTRLLVL.

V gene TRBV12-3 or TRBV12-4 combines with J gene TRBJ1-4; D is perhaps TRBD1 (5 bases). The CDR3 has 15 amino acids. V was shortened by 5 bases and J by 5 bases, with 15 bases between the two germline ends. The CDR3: CASSPRQPGNEKLFF. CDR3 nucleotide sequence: TGTGCCAGCAGTCCTCGACAGCCAGGAAATGAAAAACTGTTTTTT.

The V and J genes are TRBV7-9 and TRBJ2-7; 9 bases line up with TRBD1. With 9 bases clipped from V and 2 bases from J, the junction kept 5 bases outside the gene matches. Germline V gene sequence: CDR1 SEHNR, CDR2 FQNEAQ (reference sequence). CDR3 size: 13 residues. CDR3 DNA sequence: TGTGCCAGTGAAGGGACAGGGACCTACGAGCAGTACTTC. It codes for CASEGTGTYEQYF.

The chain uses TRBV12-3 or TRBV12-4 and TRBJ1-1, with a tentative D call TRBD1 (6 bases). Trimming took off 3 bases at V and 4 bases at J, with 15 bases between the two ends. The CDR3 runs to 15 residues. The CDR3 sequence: CASSFNGGLGTEAFF. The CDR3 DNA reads TGTGCCAGCAGTTTTAATGGGGGCTTGGGCACTGAAGCTTTCTTT.

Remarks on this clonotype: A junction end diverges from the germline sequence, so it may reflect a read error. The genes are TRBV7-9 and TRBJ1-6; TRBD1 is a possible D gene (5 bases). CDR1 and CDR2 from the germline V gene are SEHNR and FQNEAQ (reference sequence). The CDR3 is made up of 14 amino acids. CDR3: CASSLAGVNSPLHF. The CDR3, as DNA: TGTGCCAGCAGCTTAGCAGGGGTTAATTCGCCCCTCCACTTT.

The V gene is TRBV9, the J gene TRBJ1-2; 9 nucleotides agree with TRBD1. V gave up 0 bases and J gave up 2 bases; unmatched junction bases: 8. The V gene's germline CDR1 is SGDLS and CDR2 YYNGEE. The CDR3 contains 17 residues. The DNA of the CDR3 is TGTGCCAGCAGCGTAGATGTGGGACAGGGTATAAACTATGGCTACACCTTC. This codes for CASSVDVGQGINYGYTF.

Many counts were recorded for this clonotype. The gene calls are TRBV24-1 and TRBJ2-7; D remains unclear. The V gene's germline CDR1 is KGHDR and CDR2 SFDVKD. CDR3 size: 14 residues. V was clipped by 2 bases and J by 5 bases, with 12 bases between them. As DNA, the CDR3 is TGTGCCACCAGTGATTCTACTTTTCTCAACGAGCAGTACTTC. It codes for CATSDSTFLNEQYF.

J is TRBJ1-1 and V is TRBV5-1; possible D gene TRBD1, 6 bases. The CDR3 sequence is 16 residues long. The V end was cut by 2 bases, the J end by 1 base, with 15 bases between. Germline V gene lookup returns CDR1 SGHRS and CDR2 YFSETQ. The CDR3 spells CASSFSWGPKNTEAFF. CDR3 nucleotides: TGCGCCAGCAGCTTCAGCTGGGGGCCGAAGAACACTGAAGCTTTCTTT.

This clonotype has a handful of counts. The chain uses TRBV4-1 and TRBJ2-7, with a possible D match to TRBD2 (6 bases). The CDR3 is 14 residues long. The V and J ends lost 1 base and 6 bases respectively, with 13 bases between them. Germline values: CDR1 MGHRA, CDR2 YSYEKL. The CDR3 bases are TGCGCCAGCAGCCAAGGCCGCGTGGGGGGCGAGCAGTACTTC. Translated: CASSQGRVGGEQYF.

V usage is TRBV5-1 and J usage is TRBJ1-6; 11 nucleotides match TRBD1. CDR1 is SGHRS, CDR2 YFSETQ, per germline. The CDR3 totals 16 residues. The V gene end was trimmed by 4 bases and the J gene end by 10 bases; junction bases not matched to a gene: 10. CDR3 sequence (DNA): TGCGCCAGCAGCGGACAGGGGGCAGGATCGGGATCACCCCTCCACTTT. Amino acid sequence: CASSGQGAGSGSPLHF.

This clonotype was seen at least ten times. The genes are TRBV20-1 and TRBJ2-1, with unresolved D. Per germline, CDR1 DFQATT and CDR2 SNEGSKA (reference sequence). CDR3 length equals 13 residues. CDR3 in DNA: TGCGGTTCCCGAGGCCACTTGGCCAATGAGCAGTTCTTC. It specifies CGSRGHLANEQFF.

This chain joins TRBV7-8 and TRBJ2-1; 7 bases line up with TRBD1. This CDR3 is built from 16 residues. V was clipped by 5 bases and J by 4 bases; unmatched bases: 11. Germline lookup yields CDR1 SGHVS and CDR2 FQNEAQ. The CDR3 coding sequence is TGTGCCAGCAGCGTAACAGGGGATGGAGGTTACAATGAGCAGTTCTTC. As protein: CASSVTGDGGYNEQFF.

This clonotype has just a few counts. The CDR3 DNA is TGTGCCAGCAGGGTGGTTCAAAGCGCAGAGACCCAGTACTTC. Amino acids: CASRVVQSAETQYF. The V and J genes are TRBV6-5 and TRBJ2-5; D unclear. The CDR3 extends over 14 amino acids. Germline-derived CDR1 and CDR2 are MNHEY and SVGAGI. The V end lost 6 bases, the J end lost 4 bases, and 15 bases lay between the germline ends.

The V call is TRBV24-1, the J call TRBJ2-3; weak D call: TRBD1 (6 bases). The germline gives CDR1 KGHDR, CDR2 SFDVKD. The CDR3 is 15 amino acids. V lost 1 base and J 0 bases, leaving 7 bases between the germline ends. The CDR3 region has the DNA TGTGCCACCAGTGATTTTCAGGGGAGCACAGATACGCAGTATTTT. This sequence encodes CATSDFQGSTDTQYF.

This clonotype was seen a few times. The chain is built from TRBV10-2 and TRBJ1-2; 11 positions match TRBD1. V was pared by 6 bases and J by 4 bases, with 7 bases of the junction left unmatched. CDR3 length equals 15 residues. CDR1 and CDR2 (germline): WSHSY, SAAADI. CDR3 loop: CASRDIGQGAYGYTF. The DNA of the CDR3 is TGCGCCAGCAGGGACATTGGACAGGGGGCCTATGGCTACACCTTC.

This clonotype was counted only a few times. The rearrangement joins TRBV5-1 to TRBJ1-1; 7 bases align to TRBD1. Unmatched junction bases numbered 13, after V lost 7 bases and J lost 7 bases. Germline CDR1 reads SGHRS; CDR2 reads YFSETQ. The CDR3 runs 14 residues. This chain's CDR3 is CASANTGEFGEAFF. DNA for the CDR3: TGCGCCAGCGCGAATACAGGGGAGTTCGGTGAAGCTTTCTTT. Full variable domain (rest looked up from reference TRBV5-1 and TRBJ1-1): KAGVTQTPRYLIKTRGQQVTLSCSPISGHRSVSWYQQTPGQGLQFLFEYFSETQRNKGNFPGRFSGRQFSNSRSEMNVSTLELGDSALYLCASANTGEFGEAFFGQGTRLTVV.

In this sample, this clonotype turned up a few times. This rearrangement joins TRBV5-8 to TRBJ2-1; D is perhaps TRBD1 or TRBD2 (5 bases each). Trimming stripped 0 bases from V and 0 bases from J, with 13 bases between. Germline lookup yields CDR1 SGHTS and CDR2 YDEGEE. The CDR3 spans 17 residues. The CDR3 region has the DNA TGTGCCAGCAGCTTGGTCTCGGGGCTCGTCTCCTACAATGAGCAGTTCTTC. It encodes CASSLVSGLVSYNEQFF.

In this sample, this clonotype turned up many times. CDR3 DNA sequence: TGTGCCACCAGTGAGGAAAACACAGATACGCAGTATTTT. It encodes CATSEENTDTQYF. The rearrangement uses TRBV24-1 and TRBJ2-3; D gene ambiguous. Trimming removed 4 bases at V and 2 bases at J, with 6 bases between. Germline CDR1 and CDR2: KGHDR and SFDVKD. CDR3 size: 13 residues.

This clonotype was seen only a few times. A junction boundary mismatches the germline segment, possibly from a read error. CDR3 in amino acids: CASSYDRAHWDF. Written as DNA, the CDR3 is TGCGCCAGCAGCTACGACAGGGCCCATTGGGATTTT. This rearrangement joins TRBV5-1 to TRBJ1-5, with 7 bases that match TRBD1. This CDR3 is built from 12 residues. Germline V gene data show CDR1 as SGHRS and CDR2 as YFSETQ.

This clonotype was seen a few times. CDR3 loop: CASSQRGGWTEAFF. CDR3 DNA: TGCGCCAGCAGCCAGAGAGGGGGCTGGACTGAAGCTTTCTTT. The chain joins TRBV4-1 to TRBJ1-1, with 7 positions matching TRBD1. CDR1 is MGHRA, CDR2 YSYEKL, per germline. The CDR3 extends over 14 amino acids. The V gene end was trimmed by 3 bases and the J gene end by 5 bases; junction bases not matched to a gene: 6.

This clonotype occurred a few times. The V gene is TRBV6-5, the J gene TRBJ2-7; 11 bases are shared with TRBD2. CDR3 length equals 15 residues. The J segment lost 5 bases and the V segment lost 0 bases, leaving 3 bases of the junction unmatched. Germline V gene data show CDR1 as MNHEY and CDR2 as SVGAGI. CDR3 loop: CASSYSPGLADEQYF. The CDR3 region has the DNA TGTGCCAGCAGTTACTCCCCGGGACTAGCGGACGAGCAGTACTTC.

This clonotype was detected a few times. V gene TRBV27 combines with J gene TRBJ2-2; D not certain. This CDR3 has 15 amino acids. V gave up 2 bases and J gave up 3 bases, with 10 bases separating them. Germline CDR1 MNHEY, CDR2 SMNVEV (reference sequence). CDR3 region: CASSLLGTDTGELFF. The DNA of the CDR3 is TGTGCCAGCAGTTTACTAGGAACCGACACCGGGGAGCTGTTTTTT.

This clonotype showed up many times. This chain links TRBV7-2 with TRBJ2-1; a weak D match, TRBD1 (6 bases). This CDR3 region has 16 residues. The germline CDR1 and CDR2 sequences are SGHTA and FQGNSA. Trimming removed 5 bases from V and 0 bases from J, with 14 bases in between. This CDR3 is CASSIQGSGSYNEQFF. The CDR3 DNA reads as TGTGCCAGCAGCATTCAGGGGTCAGGCTCCTACAATGAGCAGTTCTTC.

The CDR3 bases are TGTGCCAGCAGCCCGACAGGGGGCGTTCTGAATGGCTACACCTTC. Protein product: CASSPTGGVLNGYTF. The chain recombines TRBV12-3 or TRBV12-4 with TRBJ1-2, with 10 bases fitting TRBD1. The CDR3 loop spans 15 amino acids. The junction had 10 bases not matched to a gene; V was cut back by 6 bases and J by 6 bases.

CDR3 in amino acids: CASSSHLRAGDTNEQFF. The DNA for the CDR3 is TGTGCCAGCAGCTCCCACCTGCGAGCGGGGGATACGAATGAGCAGTTCTTC. The chain joins TRBV7-3 to TRBJ2-1; 8 bases agree with TRBD2. This CDR3 region has 17 residues. J lost 7 bases, V lost 4 bases, and 15 bases had no gene match. Germline CDR1 reads SGHTA; CDR2 reads FQGTGA.

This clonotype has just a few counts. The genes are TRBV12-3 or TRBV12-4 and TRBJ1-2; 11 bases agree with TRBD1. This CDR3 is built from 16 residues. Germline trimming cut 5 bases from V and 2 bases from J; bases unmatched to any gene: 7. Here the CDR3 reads CASSPSGTGGNYGYTF. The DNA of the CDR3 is TGTGCCAGCAGTCCCTCTGGGACAGGGGGAAACTATGGCTACACCTTC.

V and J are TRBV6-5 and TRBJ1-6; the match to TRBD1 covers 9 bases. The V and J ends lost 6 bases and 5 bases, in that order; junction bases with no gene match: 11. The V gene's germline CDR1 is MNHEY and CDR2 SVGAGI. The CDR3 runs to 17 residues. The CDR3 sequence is CASRRTGTGKDNSPLHF. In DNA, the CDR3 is TGTGCCAGCAGACGTACCGGGACAGGGAAAGATAATTCACCCCTCCACTTT.